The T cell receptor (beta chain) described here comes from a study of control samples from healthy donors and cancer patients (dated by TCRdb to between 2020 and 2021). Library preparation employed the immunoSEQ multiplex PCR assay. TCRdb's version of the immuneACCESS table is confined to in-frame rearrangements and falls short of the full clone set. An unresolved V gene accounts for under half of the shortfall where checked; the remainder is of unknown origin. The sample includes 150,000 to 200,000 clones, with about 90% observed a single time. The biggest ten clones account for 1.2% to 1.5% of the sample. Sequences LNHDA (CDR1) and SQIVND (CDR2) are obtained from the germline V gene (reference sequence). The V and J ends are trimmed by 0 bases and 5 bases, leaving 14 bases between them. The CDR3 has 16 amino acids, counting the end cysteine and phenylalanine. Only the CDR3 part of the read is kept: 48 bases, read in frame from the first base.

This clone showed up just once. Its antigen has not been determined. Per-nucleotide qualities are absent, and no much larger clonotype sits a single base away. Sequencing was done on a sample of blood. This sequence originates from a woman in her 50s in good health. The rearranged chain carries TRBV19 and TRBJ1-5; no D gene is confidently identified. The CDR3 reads CASSIDLTVSYQPQHF. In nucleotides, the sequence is TGTGCCAGTAGTATAGATCTAACAGTTTCTTATCAGCCCCAGCATTTT.